These T cell receptor beta chains were read from a single sample in a study of blood T cell repertoires in COVID-19. The assay was immunoSEQ multiplex PCR, and TCRdb's table has in-frame clones only and misses some. Of some 200,000 clones listed, around nine tenths are singletons. Material: peripheral blood. The receptor set was obtained from a woman between 65 and 79 years old with COVID-19, enrolled during active disease. CDR3s include the opening cysteine and the closing phenylalanine or tryptophan. D genes are given only for firm matches. Clone size appears in some rows only: once, few, many, or a class for an expanded clone.

cdr3_nt: TGTGCCAGCAGACTAGCGGGAGCGTACGAGCAGTACTTC
cdr3_aa: CASRLAGAYEQYF
clone_size: .
d_call: TRBD2
j_call: TRBJ2-7
v_call: TRBV12-3/TRBV12-4

cdr3_nt: TGTGCCAGCAGTCCCGTGGGGACACTCAATCAGCCCCAGCATTTT
cdr3_aa: CASSPVGTLNQPQHF
clone_size: .
d_call: .
j_call: TRBJ1-5
v_call: TRBV2

cdr3_nt: TGTGCCAGCAGCTTACAGGGTGGTAGCCAGCCCCAGCATTTT
cdr3_aa: CASSLQGGSQPQHF
clone_size: .
d_call: .
j_call: TRBJ1-5
v_call: TRBV7-9

cdr3_nt: TGTGCCAGCAGCTTAGCGCCTCATTTGAGGGGCTACACCTTC
cdr3_aa: CASSLAPHLRGYTF
clone_size: .
d_call: .
j_call: TRBJ1-2
v_call: TRBV7-2

cdr3_nt: TGTGCCAGCAGCTTGGGGGGTTCTGGAAACACCATATATTTT
cdr3_aa: CASSLGGSGNTIYF
clone_size: .
d_call: .
j_call: TRBJ1-3
v_call: TRBV7-6

cdr3_nt: TGTGCCAGTAGTACGACCCCCTGGAGCTTCGGTTGGGGAGGGCCAGATACGCAGTATTTT
cdr3_aa: CASSTTPWSFGWGGPDTQYF
clone_size: .
d_call: TRBD2
j_call: TRBJ2-3
v_call: TRBV19

cdr3_nt: TGTGCCAGCAGGGGACAGGGATCCCATGAGCAGTTCTTC
cdr3_aa: CASRGQGSHEQFF
clone_size: .
d_call: TRBD1
j_call: TRBJ2-1
v_call: TRBV28

cdr3_nt: TGTGCCAGCTCACCTACCGGGACAGGAGGTCCACCCCTCCACTTT
cdr3_aa: CASSPTGTGGPPLHF
clone_size: .
d_call: TRBD1
j_call: TRBJ1-6
v_call: TRBV18

cdr3_nt: TGTGCCAGCAGTTTTGTTGATGTGGGACAGATCTATGGCTACACCTTC
cdr3_aa: CASSFVDVGQIYGYTF
clone_size: .
d_call: TRBD1
j_call: TRBJ1-2
v_call: TRBV28

cdr3_nt: TGTGCCAGTAGTATACGGCAGGGATTTGAAAGCAATCAGCCCCAGCATTTT
cdr3_aa: CASSIRQGFESNQPQHF
clone_size: .
d_call: .
j_call: TRBJ1-5
v_call: TRBV19

cdr3_nt: TGTGCCAGCAGCGTAGCTGGGACTAGCGGGAGGGACTACGAGCAGTACTTC
cdr3_aa: CASSVAGTSGRDYEQYF
clone_size: .
d_call: TRBD2
j_call: TRBJ2-7
v_call: TRBV9

cdr3_nt: TGTGCCAGCAGCTCAAGGACTAGCGGGAGGCTACCCTACGAGCAGTACTTC
cdr3_aa: CASSSRTSGRLPYEQYF
clone_size: .
d_call: TRBD2
j_call: TRBJ2-7
v_call: TRBV7-9

cdr3_nt: TGCAGTGCTAGTGGCGGGACTTTCTCCTACAATGAGCAGTTCTTC
cdr3_aa: CSASGGTFSYNEQFF
clone_size: .
d_call: .
j_call: TRBJ2-1
v_call: TRBV20-1

cdr3_nt: TGTGCCAGCAGTCCGGACAGGGTGTCTGGAAACACCATATATTTT
cdr3_aa: CASSPDRVSGNTIYF
clone_size: .
d_call: TRBD1
j_call: TRBJ1-3
v_call: TRBV28

cdr3_nt: TGTGCCAGCAGCCCCTCGGTACGGGGACAGGGGGCGTTCGGCTACACCTTC
cdr3_aa: CASSPSVRGQGAFGYTF
clone_size: .
d_call: TRBD1
j_call: TRBJ1-2
v_call: TRBV9

cdr3_nt: TGCGCCAGCAGCGTGGACAGAGAAAAACTGTTTTTT
cdr3_aa: CASSVDREKLFF
clone_size: .
d_call: .
j_call: TRBJ1-4
v_call: TRBV5-1

cdr3_nt: TGTGCCAGCAGTGAAGGGCCCCCCGGGATTTACGAGCAGTACTTC
cdr3_aa: CASSEGPPGIYEQYF
clone_size: .
d_call: .
j_call: TRBJ2-7
v_call: TRBV6-1

cdr3_nt: TGTGCCAGCAGCTTAGACCGAGCGAGGGAGCAGTACTTC
cdr3_aa: CASSLDRAREQYF
clone_size: once
d_call: .
j_call: TRBJ2-7
v_call: TRBV7-9

cdr3_nt: TGTGCCAGCAGTTTATCTTTGTACACCGGGGAGCTGTTTTTT
cdr3_aa: CASSLSLYTGELFF
clone_size: .
d_call: .
j_call: TRBJ2-2
v_call: TRBV28

cdr3_nt: TGTGCCATCAGTGTAGTTTCGGGGACAAAAAACACTGAAGCTTTCTTT
cdr3_aa: CAISVVSGTKNTEAFF
clone_size: .
d_call: .
j_call: TRBJ1-1
v_call: TRBV10-3

cdr3_nt: TGTGCCAGCAGTTACGTTCCCTTTCAGCCCCAGCATTTT
cdr3_aa: CASSYVPFQPQHF
clone_size: .
d_call: .
j_call: TRBJ1-5
v_call: TRBV6-6

cdr3_nt: TGTGCCAGCAGCCCGAGCGGCGGGAGGGCGTTATGGGAGCAGTACTTC
cdr3_aa: CASSPSGGRALWEQYF
clone_size: .
d_call: TRBD2
j_call: TRBJ2-7
v_call: TRBV7-6

cdr3_nt: TGTGCCAGCAGCTTCGAAGAGGAGGCTGAAGCTTTCTTT
cdr3_aa: CASSFEEEAEAFF
clone_size: .
d_call: .
j_call: TRBJ1-1
v_call: TRBV7-9

cdr3_nt: TGTGCCAGCAGTACGGGACAGAAAAACAATGAGCAGTTCTTC
cdr3_aa: CASSTGQKNNEQFF
clone_size: .
d_call: TRBD1
j_call: TRBJ2-1
v_call: TRBV27

cdr3_nt: TGTGCCAGCTCACTCAGACAGGGAGAGGAAAAACTGTTTTTT
cdr3_aa: CASSLRQGEEKLFF
clone_size: .
d_call: TRBD1
j_call: TRBJ1-4
v_call: TRBV18

cdr3_nt: TGTGCCAGCAGCCGGGGACAGATGAACACTGAAGCTTTCTTT
cdr3_aa: CASSRGQMNTEAFF
clone_size: .
d_call: TRBD1
j_call: TRBJ1-1
v_call: TRBV5-4

cdr3_nt: TGTGCCATCAGTGAGTCGGAGGGAGAGCAGTACTTC
cdr3_aa: CAISESEGEQYF
clone_size: .
d_call: .
j_call: TRBJ2-7
v_call: TRBV10-3

cdr3_nt: TGCGCCAGCACCACGGGGGGGAGCTCCTATAATTCACCCCTCCACTTT
cdr3_aa: CASTTGGSSYNSPLHF
clone_size: .
d_call: .
j_call: TRBJ1-6
v_call: TRBV5-1

cdr3_nt: TGTGCCAGTACTCAGGGGGCGGATGAAAAACTGTTTTTT
cdr3_aa: CASTQGADEKLFF
clone_size: .
d_call: TRBD1
j_call: TRBJ1-4
v_call: TRBV30

cdr3_nt: TGTGCCAGCAGCCATGGGGCACGAGAACAAGGAGAAAAACTGTTTTTT
cdr3_aa: CASSHGAREQGEKLFF
clone_size: .
d_call: .
j_call: TRBJ1-4
v_call: TRBV7-9

cdr3_nt: TGTGCCAGCAGTTACAGCTATGGCTACACCTTC
cdr3_aa: CASSYSYGYTF
clone_size: .
d_call: .
j_call: TRBJ1-2
v_call: TRBV12-3/TRBV12-4

cdr3_nt: TGCGCCAGCAGCTTGAATCTCGGGGGTTCAGATACGCAGTATTTT
cdr3_aa: CASSLNLGGSDTQYF
clone_size: .
d_call: .
j_call: TRBJ2-3
v_call: TRBV5-1

cdr3_nt: TGTGCCAGCAGTTTCGGGAAGGGAGAGAGTTCCTACAATGAGCAGTTCTTC
cdr3_aa: CASSFGKGESSYNEQFF
clone_size: .
d_call: .
j_call: TRBJ2-1
v_call: TRBV27

cdr3_nt: TGTGCCAGCAATCCCAGGGGCTCCGGGGAGCTGTTTTTT
cdr3_aa: CASNPRGSGELFF
clone_size: .
d_call: .
j_call: TRBJ2-2
v_call: TRBV27

cdr3_nt: TGTGCCAGCAGTTTCTCCTTCGGGGAAAAACTGTTTTTT
cdr3_aa: CASSFSFGEKLFF
clone_size: .
d_call: .
j_call: TRBJ1-4
v_call: TRBV12-3/TRBV12-4

cdr3_nt: TGTGCCAGCAGTGAAGGCCCGGGGTATAGCGCTGAAGCTTTCTTT
cdr3_aa: CASSEGPGYSAEAFF
clone_size: .
d_call: .
j_call: TRBJ1-1
v_call: TRBV6-1

cdr3_nt: TGTGCCAGCAGCCTGGCCGGGATTCGGCAGACCCAGTACTTC
cdr3_aa: CASSLAGIRQTQYF
clone_size: .
d_call: .
j_call: TRBJ2-5
v_call: TRBV11-2

cdr3_nt: TGTGCCAGCAGTATCCACCCGGGACAGGGGTACGAGCAGTACTTC
cdr3_aa: CASSIHPGQGYEQYF
clone_size: .
d_call: TRBD1
j_call: TRBJ2-7
v_call: TRBV28

cdr3_nt: TGTGCCAGCAGTAACAGGGTTAATGAGCAGTTCTTC
cdr3_aa: CASSNRVNEQFF
clone_size: .
d_call: .
j_call: TRBJ2-1
v_call: TRBV6-2/TRBV6-3

cdr3_nt: TGTGCCAGCAGCCCCCCGGGACAGGGGCATGGCTACACCTTC
cdr3_aa: CASSPPGQGHGYTF
clone_size: once
d_call: TRBD1
j_call: TRBJ1-2
v_call: TRBV7-9

cdr3_nt: TGCAGCGTTGTTGGTGGGGGGAGGTCGAACTATGGCTACACCTTC
cdr3_aa: CSVVGGGRSNYGYTF
clone_size: .
d_call: .
j_call: TRBJ1-2
v_call: TRBV29-1

cdr3_nt: TGTGCCAGCAGCGCGCAGGACAATGAGCAGTTCTTC
cdr3_aa: CASSAQDNEQFF
clone_size: .
d_call: .
j_call: TRBJ2-1
v_call: TRBV4-2

cdr3_nt: TGCAGCGTTGAAGGTAATCGGCAGGGCGAGACCCAGTACTTC
cdr3_aa: CSVEGNRQGETQYF
clone_size: .
d_call: .
j_call: TRBJ2-5
v_call: TRBV29-1

cdr3_nt: TGTGCCAGCAGCAATAGCACGGGACAGCGAACCTACGAGCAGTACTTC
cdr3_aa: CASSNSTGQRTYEQYF
clone_size: .
d_call: TRBD1
j_call: TRBJ2-7
v_call: TRBV7-9

cdr3_nt: TGTGCCAGCAGCGTAGATGGCAGGGTGACGGGCGAGCAGTACTTC
cdr3_aa: CASSVDGRVTGEQYF
clone_size: once
d_call: .
j_call: TRBJ2-7
v_call: TRBV9

cdr3_nt: TGCGCCAGCAGCAGCACTAGCGGGGGGAACCTTTACGAGCAGTACTTC
cdr3_aa: CASSSTSGGNLYEQYF
clone_size: .
d_call: TRBD2
j_call: TRBJ2-7
v_call: TRBV5-1

cdr3_nt: TGTGCCAGCAGTTTGAAGCGGAATGAGCAGTTCTTC
cdr3_aa: CASSLKRNEQFF
clone_size: .
d_call: .
j_call: TRBJ2-1
v_call: TRBV2

cdr3_nt: TGCAGCGTCCGGGTGGCAGTCATGAACACTGAAGCTTTCTTT
cdr3_aa: CSVRVAVMNTEAFF
clone_size: .
d_call: .
j_call: TRBJ1-1
v_call: TRBV29-1

cdr3_nt: TGTGCCAGCACCAAACAGGGTCCCTATGAGCAGTTCTTC
cdr3_aa: CASTKQGPYEQFF
clone_size: .
d_call: .
j_call: TRBJ2-1
v_call: TRBV28

cdr3_nt: TGTGCCAGCAGCTCTTCCTCCGGGAATGAGCAGTTCTTC
cdr3_aa: CASSSSSGNEQFF
clone_size: .
d_call: .
j_call: TRBJ2-1
v_call: TRBV7-9

cdr3_nt: TGTGCCAGCAGCGTAGGAGGCAGGGTTGTTGATACGCAGTATTTT
cdr3_aa: CASSVGGRVVDTQYF
clone_size: .
d_call: .
j_call: TRBJ2-3
v_call: TRBV9

cdr3_nt: TGTGCCAGCAGCCACGGAGAACAGCCCCAGCATTTT
cdr3_aa: CASSHGEQPQHF
clone_size: .
d_call: .
j_call: TRBJ1-5
v_call: TRBV3-1/TRBV3-2